The present T cell receptor beta chain was sequenced within a study of OX40 agonist ivuxolimab in advanced cancers. Sampling times: baseline, cycle 4 day 1, cycle 7 day 1. Profiling relied on immunoSEQ multiplex PCR, and the TCRdb table lists in-frame clones only, not all of them. The sample contains around 15,000 clones, about 75% of which appear only once. This CDR3 is built from 12 residues. V lost 8 bases and J lost 4, with 12 bases in between. Germline-derived CDR1 and CDR2 are SNHLY and FYNNEI. The chain links TRBV2 to TRBJ2-7; unclear D gene. The TCR sequence derives from an adult with an advanced solid tumor such as melanoma, head and neck, liver or kidney cancer. This specimen consisted of CD4+ or CD8+ T cells sorted from blood, obtained in a trial of the OX40 agonist ivuxolimab. In DNA, the CDR3 is TGTGCCAGCCTGGCCTTAAATTACGAGCAGTACTTC. It codes for CASLALNYEQYF.